At least ten counts were recorded for the clone carrying this T cell receptor (beta chain). As part of library construction, unique molecular identifiers were attached to individual cDNA molecules. TCRdb re-called the 5' RACE reads with MiXCR, one entry per CDR3 protein. Of approximately 50,000 distinct CDR3 sequences detected, about 10% appear once; the ten largest clones hold about 15%. The sample belongs to a study of early T cells in non-severe SARS-CoV-2 infection. This CDR3 has 14 residues. The germline V gene has CDR1 SGHTA and CDR2 FQGNSA. V lost 5 bases and J 5 bases, leaving 10 bases between the germline ends.

The rearrangement uses TRBV7-2 and TRBJ1-6; D not certain. Sequencing was performed on whole blood. The clonotype was recovered from an adult who was a healthcare worker with PCR-confirmed SARS-CoV-2 infection or an uninfected control (not recorded which). The CDR3 DNA reads TGTGCCAGCAGCCTCCGCTGGGATAATTCACCCCTCCACTTT. It yields the protein CASSLRWDNSPLHF.